These 22 T cell receptor beta chains came from one sample sequenced in a study of T cell repertoires in cytomegalovirus infection. Via MiXCR, TCRdb re-called the reads, giving one row per CDR3 protein. The sample has some 700,000 distinct CDR3 sequences; 35% to 45% are singletons. Sequencing was performed on PBMCs. Receptor source: a human donor in good health (CMV status not recorded). Some clones in this sample may be carry-over from other donors' samples.

This clonotype was counted many times. V gene TRBV7-6 combines with J gene TRBJ1-6; D is uncertain. Germline V gene sequence: CDR1 SGHVS, CDR2 FNYEAQ. The ends were cut back, 0 bases at V and 7 bases at J, with 4 bases in the middle. This CDR3 is 13 amino acids long. In nucleotides, the CDR3 is TGTGCCAGCAGCTTAGCGTGGAATTCACCCCTCCACTTT. This translates into CASSLAWNSPLHF.

This clonotype was seen only a few times. V usage is TRBV27 and J usage is TRBJ2-7, with 7 bases that match TRBD1. V was clipped by 6 bases and J by 6 bases; unmatched bases: 11. Germline V gene lookup returns CDR1 MNHEY and CDR2 SMNVEV (reference sequence). The length of the CDR3 is 14 residues. CDR3 coding DNA: TGTGCCAGCAGCCGAAGGACCCAGGGGGTCGAGCAGTACTTC. Its protein product is CASSRRTQGVEQYF.

This clonotype came up a few times. This chain uses TRBV28 with TRBJ2-7, with a tentative D call TRBD1 (5 bases). The CDR3 is 21 amino acids. V lost 5 bases and J 3 bases, leaving 35 bases between the germline ends. From germline, CDR1 is MDHEN and CDR2 SYDVKM. The CDR3 DNA reads TGTGCCAGCAGTCCTCAGATGAAATTGGGCGGATCAGGGATCCCGGTCTACGAGCAGTACTTC. Translating gives CASSPQMKLGGSGIPVYEQYF.

This chain joins TRBV20-1 and TRBJ2-2, with TRBD2 matching over 9 bases. CDR1 DFQATT and CDR2 SNEGSKA come from the germline V gene (reference sequence). V lost 0 bases and J lost 5; bases outside the gene matches: 7. This CDR3 contains 16 residues. The CDR3 reads CSARDSGRLFTGELFF. DNA of the CDR3: TGCAGTGCTAGAGACAGCGGGAGGTTGTTTACCGGGGAGCTGTTTTTT.

Only a few counts were recorded for this clonotype. CDR3 nucleotide sequence: TGTGCCAGCAGTTACACGCAGGGAAACACTGAAGCTTTCTTT. Protein product: CASSYTQGNTEAFF. The chain is built from TRBV6-6 and TRBJ1-1, with D perhaps matching TRBD1 (5 bases). Germline assignment: CDR1 MNHNY and CDR2 SVGAGI (reference sequence). The CDR3 is made up of 14 amino acids. Trimming cost V 2 bases and J 2 bases, with 9 bases left between them.

This clonotype came up a few times. The chain links TRBV2 to TRBJ1-4; D is possibly TRBD1 (6 bases). Trimming stripped 6 bases from V and 7 bases from J, with 12 bases between. In germline, CDR1 is SNHLY, CDR2 FYNNEI. This CDR3 spans 13 amino acids. The CDR3 nucleotides are TGTGCCAGCAGAAGGGACATCCTTGAAAAACTGTTTTTT. Encoded protein: CASRRDILEKLFF.

CDR3 amino acids: CASAPSPNTEAFF. The CDR3, as DNA: TGTGCCAGCGCCCCCAGTCCGAACACTGAAGCTTTCTTT. V gene TRBV19 combines with J gene TRBJ1-1; D gene ambiguous. V lost 9 bases, J lost 1 base, and 12 bases lay in between. CDR1 LNHDA and CDR2 SQIVND come from the germline V gene (reference sequence). This CDR3 region has 13 residues.

This clonotype was found a few times. V and J are TRBV28 and TRBJ2-6, with 7 bases lining up with TRBD1. The length of the CDR3 is 18 residues. CDR1 is MDHEN and CDR2 is SYDVKM in the germline V gene. Losses at the gene ends were 7 bases for V and 1 base for J; bases not matched to a gene: 13. Written as DNA, the CDR3 is TGTGCCAGCACCCTGAAGGACAGGCCGAGATCTGGGGCCAACGTCCTGACTTTC. This codes for CASTLKDRPRSGANVLTF.

This clonotype was counted a single time. V is TRBV19 and J is TRBJ2-2; 7 bases are a match to TRBD2. The trim removed 8 bases at V and 4 bases at J, leaving 13 bases unmatched. The CDR3 has 16 residues. Germline assignment: CDR1 LNHDA and CDR2 SQIVND (reference sequence). CDR3 nucleotides: TGTGCCAGTTCCCTTCTCGGGCTAGCGGCCACCGGGGAGCTGTTTTTT. It translates to CASSLLGLAATGELFF.

The rearrangement joins TRBV6-1 to TRBJ1-5, with 7 bases fitting TRBD1. The length of the CDR3 is 14 residues. V trimming: 8 bases; J trimming: 4 bases; junction bases outside the gene matches: 8. Per germline, CDR1 MNHNS and CDR2 SASEGT. The CDR3 DNA reads as TGTGCCAGCGTTGTGGGACAGACGAATCAGCCCCAGCATTTT. Its protein product is CASVVGQTNQPQHF.

The chain carries TRBV27 and TRBJ2-1; 11 nucleotides align to TRBD2. V lost 1 base to trimming and J lost 6 bases; unmatched junction nucleotides: 5. The CDR3 extends over 16 amino acids. The germline gives CDR1 MNHEY, CDR2 SMNVEV (reference sequence). CDR3 residues: CASSLWASGGTNEQFF. CDR3 nucleotide sequence: TGTGCCAGCAGTTTATGGGCTAGCGGGGGGACCAATGAGCAGTTCTTC.

This clonotype was seen at least ten times. The V call is TRBV19, the J call TRBJ2-2, with D possibly called TRBD1 or TRBD2 (5 bases each). This CDR3 contains 14 residues. Per the germline V gene, CDR1 is LNHDA and CDR2 is SQIVND (reference sequence). The V and J ends lost 11 bases and 2 bases respectively, with 15 bases between them. DNA for the CDR3: TGTGCCTCGAAAGGGGAGACCAACACCGGGGAGCTGTTTTTT. Residues: CASKGETNTGELFF.

The CDR3 bases are TGTGCCAGCAGTGGGCATTCTAATGAAAAACTGTTTTTT. Its protein is CASSGHSNEKLFF. V gene TRBV25-1 combines with J gene TRBJ1-4; unclear D gene. The ends were cut back, 4 bases at V and 3 bases at J, with 6 bases in the middle. CDR1 and CDR2 from the germline V gene are MGHDK and SYGVNS. This CDR3 spans 13 amino acids.

The chain combines TRBV28 with TRBJ1-4; possible D gene TRBD1, 5 bases. CDR1 and CDR2 (germline): MDHEN, SYDVKM. The CDR3 length is 15 residues. Deletions cut 0 bases from V and 8 bases from J, with 13 bases between. CDR3 sequence (DNA): TGTGCCAGCAGTTTATGGGGGGGAGTTCAAGAAAAACTGTTTTTT. Its translation is CASSLWGGVQEKLFF.

V gene TRBV27 combines with J gene TRBJ2-3; 10 bases align to TRBD2. CDR3 length: 19 amino acids. Trimming at V came to 2 bases and at J to 0 bases, leaving 11 bases not matched to a gene. Germline-derived CDR1 and CDR2 are MNHEY and SMNVEV (reference sequence). DNA of the CDR3: TGTGCCAGCAGTTTAACGATACTTAGCGGGAGGAAGAGCACAGATACGCAGTATTTT. Translating it yields CASSLTILSGRKSTDTQYF.

Turning to this clonotype: Relative to the germline gene, one junction end is altered; a read error may explain this. The V and J genes are TRBV9 and TRBJ2-1, with 8 bases identical to TRBD1. The CDR3 length is 15 residues. Germline loops: CDR1 SGDLS, CDR2 YYNGEE. For the CDR3, the DNA is TGTAGCAGCAGCGCCAGGGACAGGTCCTACAATGCGCAGTTCTTC. This encodes CSSSARDRSYNAQFF. The full variable domain, completed using reference TRBV9 and TRBJ2-1, is DSGVTQTPKHLITATGQRVTLRCSPRSGDLSVYWYQQSLDQGLQFLIQYYNGEERAKGNILERFSAQQFPDLHSELNLSSLELGDSALYFCSSSARDRSYNAQFFGPGTRLTVL.

The chain uses TRBV20-1 and TRBJ2-1; 7 bases fit TRBD2. The germline V gene encodes CDR1 DFQATT and CDR2 SNEGSKA (reference sequence). V trimming: 7 bases; J trimming: 5 bases; junction bases outside the gene matches: 8. The length of the CDR3 is 13 residues. The CDR3 DNA reads TGCAGTGGTCTAGGACTAGATCACAATGAGCAGTTCTTC. Translated: CSGLGLDHNEQFF.

The chain uses TRBV7-8 and TRBJ2-7, with D hard to call. This CDR3 region has 13 residues. CDR1 is SGHVS, CDR2 FQNEAQ, per germline. The V end lost 2 bases, the J end lost 4 bases, and 9 bases lay between the germline ends. CDR3 sequence reads: CASSLNSQYEQYF. CDR3 coding DNA: TGTGCCAGCAGCTTAAACTCCCAGTACGAGCAGTACTTC.

This sequence joins TRBV20-1 and TRBJ2-5, with D unresolved. V was shortened by 2 bases and J by 5 bases, with 9 bases between the two germline ends. CDR1 DFQATT and CDR2 SNEGSKA come from the germline V gene (reference sequence). CDR3 length: 12 amino acids. The CDR3 loop reads CSARSDGETQYF. CDR3 DNA sequence: TGCAGTGCTAGATCAGACGGGGAGACCCAGTACTTC.

The chain is built from TRBV7-9 and TRBJ1-4; possible D gene TRBD1, 6 bases. The V end was cut by 6 bases, the J end by 7 bases, with 18 bases between. The length of the CDR3 is 15 residues. In germline, CDR1 is SEHNR, CDR2 FQNEAQ (reference sequence). The DNA of the CDR3 is TGTGCCAGCAGTCCTTACACGGGGACAACTGAAAAACTGTTTTTT. Its protein is CASSPYTGTTEKLFF.

There are a few counts of this clonotype. The rearrangement joins TRBV7-2 to TRBJ2-1, with 12 bases fitting TRBD2. The V gene end was trimmed by 5 bases and the J gene end by 1 base; junction bases not matched to a gene: 9. This CDR3 comprises 18 residues. Germline CDR1 and CDR2: SGHTA and FQGNSA. CDR3 sequence: CASSPASGGAGSYNEQFF. The CDR3 region has the DNA TGTGCCAGCAGCCCAGCTAGCGGGGGGGCCGGTTCCTACAATGAGCAGTTCTTC.

V is TRBV15 and J is TRBJ2-1, with a weak D call TRBD2 (6 bases). Trimming removed 5 bases from V and 5 bases from J, with 10 bases in between. Germline V CDR1 and CDR2: LNHNV, YYDKDF (reference sequence). The CDR3 loop spans 13 amino acids. The CDR3 nucleotides read TGTGCCACCAGCCCACGGGGGAACAATGAGCAGTTCTTC. Translation gives CATSPRGNNEQFF.